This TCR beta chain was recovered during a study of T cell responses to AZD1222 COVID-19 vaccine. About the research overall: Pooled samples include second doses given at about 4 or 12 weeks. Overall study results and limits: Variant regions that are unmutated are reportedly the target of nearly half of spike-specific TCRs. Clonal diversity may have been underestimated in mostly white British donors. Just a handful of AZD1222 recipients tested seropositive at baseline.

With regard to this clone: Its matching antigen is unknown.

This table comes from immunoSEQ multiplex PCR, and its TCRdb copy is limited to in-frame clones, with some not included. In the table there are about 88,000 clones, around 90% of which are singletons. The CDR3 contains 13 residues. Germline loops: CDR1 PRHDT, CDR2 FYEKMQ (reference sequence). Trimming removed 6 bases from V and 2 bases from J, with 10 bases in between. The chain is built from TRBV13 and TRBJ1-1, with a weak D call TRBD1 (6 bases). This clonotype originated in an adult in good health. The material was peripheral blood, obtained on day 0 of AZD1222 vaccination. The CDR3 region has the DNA TGTGCCAGCAGAATACAGGGAAACACTGAAGCTTTCTTT. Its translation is CASRIQGNTEAFF.